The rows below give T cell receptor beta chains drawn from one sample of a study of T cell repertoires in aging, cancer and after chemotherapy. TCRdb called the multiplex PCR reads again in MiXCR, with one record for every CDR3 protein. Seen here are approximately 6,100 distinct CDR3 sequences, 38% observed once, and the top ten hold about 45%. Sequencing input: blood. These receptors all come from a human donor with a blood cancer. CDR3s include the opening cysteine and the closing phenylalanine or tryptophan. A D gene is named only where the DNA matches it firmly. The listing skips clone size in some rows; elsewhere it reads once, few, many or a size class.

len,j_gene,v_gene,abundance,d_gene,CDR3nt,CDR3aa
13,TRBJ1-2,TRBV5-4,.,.,TGTGCCAGCAGTTACGGACGGACTTCGGGCTACACCTTC,CASSYGRTSGYTF
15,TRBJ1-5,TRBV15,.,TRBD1,TGTGCCACCAGCTCCCGGACAGGGATCAATCAGCCCCAGCATTTT,CATSSRTGINQPQHF
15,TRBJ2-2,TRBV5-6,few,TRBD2,TGTGCCAGCAGCCTAGGACTAGGAAACACCGGGGAGCTGTTTTTT,CASSLGLGNTGELFF
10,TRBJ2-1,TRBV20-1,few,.,TGCAGTGCTAGCTACAATGAGCAGTTCTTC,CSASYNEQFF
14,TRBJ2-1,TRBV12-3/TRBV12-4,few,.,TGTGCCAGCAGTTTGCAACAGGGAATTAATGAGCAGTTCTTC,CASSLQQGINEQFF
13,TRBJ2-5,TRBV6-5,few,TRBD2,TGTGCCAGCCGGGCGGGAGTGCTGAAGACCCAGTACTTC,CASRAGVLKTQYF
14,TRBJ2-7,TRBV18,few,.,TGTGCCAGCTCACCACCGTGGGATTCCTACGAGCAGTACTTC,CASSPPWDSYEQYF
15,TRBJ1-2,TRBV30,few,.,TGTGCCTGGAGTGTCGTGGGTACGGGGGGCTCTGGCTACACCTTC,CAWSVVGTGGSGYTF
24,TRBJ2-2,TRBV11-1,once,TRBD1,TGTGCCAGCAGCTCCAGCGTGGAGGGACAGGGGGCCGTATCCTACACTATCTTAACCGGGGAGCTGTTTTTT,CASSSSVEGQGAVSYTILTGELFF
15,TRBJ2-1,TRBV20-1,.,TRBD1,TGCAGTGCGGCTCGACAGGGCCGCTCCTACAATGAGCAGTTCTTC,CSAARQGRSYNEQFF
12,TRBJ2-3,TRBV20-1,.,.,TGCAGTGCAACCGGCGTGGCGGATACGCAGTATTTT,CSATGVADTQYF
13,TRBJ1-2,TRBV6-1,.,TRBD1,TGTGCCAGCAGCTTGGACAGGCCCAATGACTACACCTTC,CASSLDRPNDYTF
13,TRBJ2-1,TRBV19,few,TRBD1,TGTGCCAGTTCGGGACAGGGGAGTAGTGAGCAGTTCTTC,CASSGQGSSEQFF
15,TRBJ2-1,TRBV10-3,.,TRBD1,TGTGCCATCAGAGTACCGGGACAGGGGGCAAATAAGCAGTTCTTC,CAIRVPGQGANKQFF
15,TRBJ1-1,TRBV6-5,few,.,TGTGCCAGCAGTTACTCGATTAAAGGGGAGCGATCAGCTTTCTTT,CASSYSIKGERSAFF
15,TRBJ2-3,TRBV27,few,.,TGTGCCAGCAGTCGGAGGACAGAGAGCACAGATACGCAGTATTTT,CASSRRTESTDTQYF
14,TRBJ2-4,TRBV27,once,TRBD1,TGTGCCAGCAGTTCCCGACAGGGAACAAACATTCAGTACTTC,CASSSRQGTNIQYF
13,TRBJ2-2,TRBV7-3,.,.,TGTGCCAGCAGCCCTTTAGCCACCGGGGAGCTGTTTTTT,CASSPLATGELFF
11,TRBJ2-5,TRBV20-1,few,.,TGCAGTGCTAGACCCGGGGAGACCCAGTACTTC,CSARPGETQYF
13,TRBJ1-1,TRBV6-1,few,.,TGTGCCAGCAGTGTTACAGAGAACACTGAAGCTTTCTTT,CASSVTENTEAFF